A selection of T cell receptor beta chains follows, all from one sample in a study of cytomegalovirus exposure and HLA in healthy donors. The protocol was immunoSEQ multiplex PCR, while the TCRdb copy is restricted to in-frame clones and leaves out a portion. The sample lists 200,000 to 250,000 clones, just under 80% occurring once. The sequencing sample was made of PBMCs. The receptors were gathered from a boy aged 10-17 years in good health and CMV-seronegative. Each CDR3 is given with its conserved first and last residue. Fields, in order: J gene, clone size, V gene, D gene, CDR3 protein, CDR3 DNA. D genes are given only for firm matches. Not all rows give a size; the values are once, few, many and, for expanded clones, a class.

>TRBJ1-2|few|TRBV2|.
CASGQPNYGYTF
TGTGCCAGTGGACAGCCTAACTATGGCTACACCTTC
>TRBJ1-4|.|TRBV9|TRBD1
CASSETGTTNEKLFF
TGTGCCAGCAGTGAGACAGGGACAACTAATGAAAAACTGTTTTTT
>TRBJ2-5|.|TRBV11-2|TRBD1
CASSQDRETKTQYF
TGTGCCAGCAGCCAGGACAGGGAGACGAAGACCCAGTACTTC
>TRBJ2-7|once|TRBV7-9|TRBD1
CASSLEDRVWYEQYF
TGTGCCAGCAGCTTAGAGGACAGGGTATGGTACGAGCAGTACTTC
>TRBJ2-2|few|TRBV5-4|TRBD2
CASSLGLAGETGELFF
TGTGCCAGCAGCTTGGGACTAGCGGGGGAGACCGGGGAGCTGTTTTTT
>TRBJ1-1|.|TRBV5-1|TRBD1
CASSSRGQGGTEAFF
TGCGCCAGCAGCTCCCGTGGACAGGGTGGAACTGAAGCTTTCTTT
>TRBJ1-2|.|TRBV6-5|TRBD1
CASSGTGRTGDGYTF
TGTGCCAGCAGCGGTACGGGGCGGACAGGCGATGGCTACACCTTC
>TRBJ2-3|.|TRBV6-4|TRBD2
CASSARGESTDTQYF
TGTGCCAGCAGTGCGCGGGGGGAGAGCACAGATACGCAGTATTTT
>TRBJ2-7|.|TRBV6-1|TRBD2
CASSDAPGLAGGEQYF
TGTGCCAGCAGTGACGCTCCAGGACTAGCGGGAGGCGAGCAGTACTTC
>TRBJ1-2|.|TRBV13|.
CASSFIANYGYTF
TGTGCCAGCAGCTTTATCGCTAACTATGGCTACACCTTC
>TRBJ1-3|.|TRBV5-1|TRBD1
CASSLGDRGSGNTIYF
TGCGCCAGCAGCTTGGGTGACAGGGGGTCTGGAAACACCATATATTTT
>TRBJ1-5|.|TRBV9|.
CASSVGAGGNQPQHF
TGTGCCAGCAGCGTAGGCGCAGGGGGCAATCAGCCCCAGCATTTT
>TRBJ1-1|.|TRBV30|TRBD1
CAWSGAGTGGTEAFF
TGTGCCTGGAGTGGGGCCGGGACAGGGGGAACTGAAGCTTTCTTT
>TRBJ2-5|.|TRBV4-2|.
CASSQLGRSYQETQYF
TGTGCCAGCAGCCAACTCGGCAGGTCCTACCAAGAGACCCAGTACTTC
>TRBJ2-1|.|TRBV13|TRBD1
CASSLGLPRGPRNEQFF
TGTGCCAGCAGCTTAGGCCTTCCCAGGGGGCCGCGTAATGAGCAGTTCTTC
>TRBJ1-2|.|TRBV11-3|.
CASSLGQNYGYTF
TGTGCCAGCAGCTTAGGACAGAACTATGGCTACACCTTC
>TRBJ2-2|.|TRBV6-4|TRBD2
CASSDSIRGGTGELFF
TGTGCCAGCAGTGACTCGATCCGGGGGGGCACCGGGGAGCTGTTTTTT
>TRBJ2-2|.|TRBV5-1|.
CASTKAGTPNTGELFF
TGCGCCAGCACTAAAGCCGGGACACCGAACACCGGGGAGCTGTTTTTT
>TRBJ1-2|.|TRBV5-5|TRBD1
CASSLQGSGYTF
TGTGCCAGCAGCTTACAGGGGTCTGGCTACACCTTC
>TRBJ2-7|few|TRBV5-1|TRBD1
CASSLWGDRGQYEQYF
TGCGCCAGCAGCTTGTGGGGGGACAGGGGGCAGTACGAGCAGTACTTC
>TRBJ2-3|few|TRBV9|TRBD2
CASSVPTSGITDTQYF
TGTGCCAGCAGCGTGCCGACTAGCGGGATCACAGATACGCAGTATTTT
>TRBJ2-7|.|TRBV19|TRBD1
CASSNQGAGYEQYF
TGTGCCAGTAGTAACCAGGGGGCCGGGTACGAGCAGTACTTC
>TRBJ2-5|.|TRBV9|TRBD2
CASSPLAGPVVETQYF
TGTGCCAGCAGCCCACTAGCGGGCCCAGTGGTGGAGACCCAGTACTTC
>TRBJ2-5|few|TRBV5-6|TRBD2
CASSVWTSRETQYF
TGTGCCAGCAGCGTATGGACTAGTCGGGAGACCCAGTACTTC
>TRBJ2-3|.|TRBV5-6|.
CASSFDLRGDTQYF
TGTGCCAGCAGCTTCGATCTTCGGGGGGATACGCAGTATTTT
>TRBJ2-7|.|TRBV5-1|TRBD1
CASSLGTGESYEQYF
TGCGCCAGCAGCCTAGGGACAGGGGAGTCCTACGAGCAGTACTTC
>TRBJ2-7|.|TRBV5-6|.
CASSLVLAVAYEQYF
TGTGCCAGCAGCTTGGTGCTAGCAGTGGCCTACGAGCAGTACTTC
>TRBJ1-3|.|TRBV9|.
CASSVEGSFGNTIYF
TGTGCCAGCAGCGTAGAGGGGTCGTTCGGAAACACCATATATTTT
>TRBJ1-2|few|TRBV13|.
CAAGGGYTF
TGTGCCGCGGGAGGGGGCTACACCTTC
>TRBJ2-7|few|TRBV10-2|.
CASSILREREQYF
TGCGCCAGCAGTATCTTGAGGGAGCGGGAGCAGTACTTC
>TRBJ2-7|few|TRBV10-1|.
CASRATGGDEQYF
TGCGCCAGCAGAGCAACAGGGGGGGACGAGCAGTACTTC
>TRBJ1-5|.|TRBV19|.
CASTPGQINQPQHF
TGTGCCAGTACACCTGGACAGATCAATCAGCCCCAGCATTTT
>TRBJ1-5|.|TRBV10-3|.
CAISGGEDQPQHF
TGTGCCATCAGTGGAGGGGAGGATCAGCCCCAGCATTTT
>TRBJ1-1|.|TRBV5-1|.
CASSLGDSEAFF
TGCGCCAGCAGCTTAGGAGACAGCGAAGCTTTCTTT
>TRBJ1-5|.|TRBV7-9|.
CASSLGDWGPQPQHF
TGTGCCAGCAGCTTAGGGGATTGGGGCCCTCAGCCCCAGCATTTT
>TRBJ2-1|.|TRBV2|.
CASSTATRASYNEQFF
TGTGCCAGCAGTACTGCGACTAGGGCCTCCTACAATGAGCAGTTCTTC
>TRBJ1-1|.|TRBV10-3|.
CAISEGGGTEAFF
TGTGCCATCAGTGAAGGGGGTGGCACTGAAGCTTTCTTT
>TRBJ1-1|.|TRBV5-1|.
CASSLAKGWDTEAFF
TGCGCCAGCAGCTTGGCCAAGGGGTGGGACACTGAAGCTTTCTTT
>TRBJ2-7|few|TRBV5-1|TRBD2
CASSLSGSSYEQYF
TGCGCCAGCAGCCTTAGCGGGAGCTCCTACGAGCAGTACTTC
>TRBJ2-6|few|TRBV2|.
CASTGFSGANVLTF
TGTGCCAGTACAGGGTTCTCTGGGGCCAACGTCCTGACTTTC
>TRBJ2-3|few|TRBV27|TRBD1
CASSLVLATGFTDTQYF
TGTGCCAGCAGTTTAGTTCTCGCGACAGGGTTCACAGATACGCAGTATTTT
>TRBJ1-3|.|TRBV2|.
CASSGFGDPTSGNTIYF
TGTGCCAGCAGTGGCTTCGGGGATCCCACTTCTGGAAACACCATATATTTT
>TRBJ1-1|once|TRBV10-1|TRBD1
CASSDPGTGGEAFF
TGCGCCAGCAGTGACCCCGGGACAGGAGGTGAAGCTTTCTTT
>TRBJ1-1|.|TRBV4-1|TRBD1
CASSLLSQAGQETEAFF
TGCGCCAGCAGCCTCCTCTCTCAGGCGGGACAGGAGACTGAAGCTTTCTTT
>TRBJ1-6|few|TRBV30|TRBD1
CAWSLRTGSSPLHF
TGTGCCTGGAGTTTACGGACAGGGAGTTCACCCCTCCACTTT